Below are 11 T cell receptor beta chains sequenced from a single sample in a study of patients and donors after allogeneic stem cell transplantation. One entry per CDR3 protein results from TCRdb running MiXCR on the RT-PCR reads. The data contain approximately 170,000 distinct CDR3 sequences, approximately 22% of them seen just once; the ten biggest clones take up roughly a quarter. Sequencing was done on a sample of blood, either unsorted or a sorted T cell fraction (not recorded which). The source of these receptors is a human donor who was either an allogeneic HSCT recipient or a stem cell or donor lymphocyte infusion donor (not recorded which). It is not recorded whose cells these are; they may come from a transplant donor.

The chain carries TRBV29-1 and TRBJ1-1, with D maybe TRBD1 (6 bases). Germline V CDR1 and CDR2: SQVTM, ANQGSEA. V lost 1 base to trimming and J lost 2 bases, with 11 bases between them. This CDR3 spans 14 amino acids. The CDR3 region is CSVEAQGGNTEAFF. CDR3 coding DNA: TGCAGCGTTGAAGCACAGGGAGGTAACACTGAAGCTTTCTTT. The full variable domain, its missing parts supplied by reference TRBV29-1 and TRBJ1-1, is SAVISQKPSRDICQRGTSLTIQCQVDSQVTMMFWYRQQPGQSLTLIATANQGSEATYESGFVIDKFPISRPNLTFSTLTVSNMSPEDSSIYLCSVEAQGGNTEAFFGQGTRLTVV.

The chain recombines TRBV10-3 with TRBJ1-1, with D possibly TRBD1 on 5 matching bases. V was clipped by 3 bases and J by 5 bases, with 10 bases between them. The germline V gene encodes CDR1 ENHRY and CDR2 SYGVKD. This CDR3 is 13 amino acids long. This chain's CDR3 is CAISDRVLTEAFF. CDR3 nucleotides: TGTGCCATCAGTGACAGGGTCTTGACTGAAGCTTTCTTT.

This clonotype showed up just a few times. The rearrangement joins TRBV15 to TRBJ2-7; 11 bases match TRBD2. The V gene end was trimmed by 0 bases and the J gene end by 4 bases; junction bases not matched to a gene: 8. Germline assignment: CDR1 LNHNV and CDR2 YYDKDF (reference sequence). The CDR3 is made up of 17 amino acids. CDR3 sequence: CATSRDQLAGGGYEQYF. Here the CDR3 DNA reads TGTGCCACCAGCAGAGATCAGCTAGCGGGAGGTGGTTACGAGCAGTACTTC.

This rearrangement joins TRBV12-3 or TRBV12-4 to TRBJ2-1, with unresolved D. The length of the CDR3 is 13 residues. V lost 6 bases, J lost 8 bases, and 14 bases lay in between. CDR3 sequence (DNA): TGTGCCAGCAGCCCAGGCCACTTGGATGAGCAGTTCTTC. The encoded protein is CASSPGHLDEQFF.

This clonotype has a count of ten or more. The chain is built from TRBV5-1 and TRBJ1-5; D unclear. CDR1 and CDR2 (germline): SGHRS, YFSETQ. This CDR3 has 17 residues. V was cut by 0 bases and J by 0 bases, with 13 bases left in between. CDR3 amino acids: CASSLDPREDSNQPQHF. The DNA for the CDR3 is TGCGCCAGCAGCTTGGATCCTCGGGAAGATAGCAATCAGCCCCAGCATTTT.

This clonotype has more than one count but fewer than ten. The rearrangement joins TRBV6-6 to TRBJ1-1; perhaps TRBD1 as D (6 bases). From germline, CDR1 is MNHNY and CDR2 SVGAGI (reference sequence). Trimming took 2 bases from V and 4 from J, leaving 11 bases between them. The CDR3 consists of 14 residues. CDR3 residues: CASSYGGAGTEAFF. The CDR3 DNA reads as TGTGCCAGCAGTTACGGGGGCGCGGGCACTGAAGCTTTCTTT.

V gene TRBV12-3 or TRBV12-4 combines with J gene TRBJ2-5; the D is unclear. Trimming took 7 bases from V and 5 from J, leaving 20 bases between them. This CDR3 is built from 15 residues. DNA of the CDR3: TGTGCCAGCACCCCGACCGTACACAGTGGGGAGACCCAGTACTTC. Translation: CASTPTVHSGETQYF.

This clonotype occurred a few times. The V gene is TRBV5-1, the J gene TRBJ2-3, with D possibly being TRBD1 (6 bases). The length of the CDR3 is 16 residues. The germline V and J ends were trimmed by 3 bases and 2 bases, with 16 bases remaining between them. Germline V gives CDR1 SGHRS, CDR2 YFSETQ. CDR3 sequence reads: CASSYRQDPLTDTQYF. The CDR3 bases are TGCGCCAGCAGCTACAGACAGGACCCCCTCACAGATACGCAGTATTTT.

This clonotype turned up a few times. As DNA, the CDR3 is TGTGCCAGCAGCCAAGAAGCCGTAGCGGGGGGCCTTTTTGAGCAGTACTTC. It is translated as CASSQEAVAGGLFEQYF. The rearrangement links TRBV4-2 to TRBJ2-7; 10 bases map to TRBD2. CDR3 length: 17 residues. Trimming took 0 bases from V and 7 from J; bases not matched to a gene: 12. Germline V lookup: CDR1 LGHNA, CDR2 YNFKEQ.

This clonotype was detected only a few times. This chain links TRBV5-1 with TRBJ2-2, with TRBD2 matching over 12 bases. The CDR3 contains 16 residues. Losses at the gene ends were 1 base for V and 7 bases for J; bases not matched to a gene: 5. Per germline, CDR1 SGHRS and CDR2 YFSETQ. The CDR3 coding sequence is TGCGCCAGCAGCTTGATACTAGCGGGAGGAAACGGGGAGCTGTTTTTT. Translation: CASSLILAGGNGELFF. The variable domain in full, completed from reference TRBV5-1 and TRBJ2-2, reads KAGVTQTPRYLIKTRGQQVTLSCSPISGHRSVSWYQQTPGQGLQFLFEYFSETQRNKGNFPGRFSGRQFSNSRSEMNVSTLELGDSALYLCASSLILAGGNGELFFGEGSRLTVL.

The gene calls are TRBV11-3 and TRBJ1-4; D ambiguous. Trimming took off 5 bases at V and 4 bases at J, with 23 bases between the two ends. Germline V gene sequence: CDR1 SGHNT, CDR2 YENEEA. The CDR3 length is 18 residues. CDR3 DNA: TGTGCCAGCAGCACACAGATGACATCCAGTCGTGGTAATGAAAAACTGTTTTTT. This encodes CASSTQMTSSRGNEKLFF.